A selection of T cell receptor beta chains follows, all from one sample in a study of a mutant IDH1 vaccine in newly diagnosed glioma. The method was immunoSEQ multiplex PCR; TCRdb's version includes in-frame clones alone and lacks a portion of them. The data contain some 62,000 clones, around 83% of them singletons. No cognate antigen is known for these TCRs. This specimen was PBMCs, taken from a glioma patient whose treatment included an IDH1 peptide vaccine. These receptors were obtained from a man aged 25 to 45 with glioma. Each CDR3 is given with its conserved first and last residue. A D gene is named only where the DNA matches it firmly. Size values are once, few and many counts, or a class for expanded clones, and some rows have none.

D gene: -; J gene: TRBJ1-4; V gene: TRBV4-1; clone size: -; CDR3 DNA: TGCGCCAGCAGCCGTTACAGGTCTACTAATGAAAAACTGTTTTTT; CDR3 protein: CASSRYRSTNEKLFF
D gene: -; J gene: TRBJ1-6; V gene: TRBV18; clone size: -; CDR3 DNA: TGTGCCAGCTCACAGAAGGGAGATAATTCACCCCTCCACTTT; CDR3 protein: CASSQKGDNSPLHF
D gene: -; J gene: TRBJ1-3; V gene: TRBV19; clone size: -; CDR3 DNA: TGTGCCAGTAGTCCTGACAGGAGCTCTGGAAACACCATATATTTT; CDR3 protein: CASSPDRSSGNTIYF
D gene: -; J gene: TRBJ1-1; V gene: TRBV25-1; clone size: -; CDR3 DNA: TGTGCCAGCAGTACCCTCGCTGTGAACACTGAAGCTTTCTTT; CDR3 protein: CASSTLAVNTEAFF
D gene: TRBD1; J gene: TRBJ1-2; V gene: TRBV5-4; clone size: -; CDR3 DNA: TGTGCCAGCAGCGGGGGGACAGACTATGGCTACACCTTC; CDR3 protein: CASSGGTDYGYTF
D gene: TRBD2; J gene: TRBJ2-3; V gene: TRBV19; clone size: -; CDR3 DNA: TGTGCCAGTAGTATTTACCCTCCCACTAGCGGAGCTAGCACAGATACGCAGTATTTT; CDR3 protein: CASSIYPPTSGASTDTQYF
D gene: -; J gene: TRBJ2-2; V gene: TRBV19; clone size: few; CDR3 DNA: TGTGCCAGTAGTACCCTTAAACTGTTGACGAACACCGGGGAGCTGTTTTTT; CDR3 protein: CASSTLKLLTNTGELFF
D gene: -; J gene: TRBJ2-3; V gene: TRBV7-6; clone size: -; CDR3 DNA: TGTGCCAGCAGCTGGGGACACAGCACAGATACGCAGTATTTT; CDR3 protein: CASSWGHSTDTQYF
D gene: TRBD1; J gene: TRBJ1-3; V gene: TRBV5-1; clone size: -; CDR3 DNA: TGCGCCAGCAGCAGGACAGGAACGTCTGGAAACACCATATATTTT; CDR3 protein: CASSRTGTSGNTIYF
D gene: -; J gene: TRBJ2-2; V gene: TRBV13; clone size: -; CDR3 DNA: TGTGCCAGCAGCTTCGGGACGACAGTGAACACCGGGGAGCTGTTTTTT; CDR3 protein: CASSFGTTVNTGELFF
D gene: -; J gene: TRBJ1-1; V gene: TRBV14; clone size: few; CDR3 DNA: TGTGCCAGCAGCTACACGCGGGTCACTGAAGCTTTCTTT; CDR3 protein: CASSYTRVTEAFF
D gene: -; J gene: TRBJ2-5; V gene: TRBV27; clone size: -; CDR3 DNA: TGTGCCAGCAGTTTTGGGGGGCAGGGAGCCCAGTACTTC; CDR3 protein: CASSFGGQGAQYF
D gene: -; J gene: TRBJ2-7; V gene: TRBV10-3; clone size: -; CDR3 DNA: TGTGCCATCAGTGCCAGAGACACCCGCTACGAGCAGTACTTC; CDR3 protein: CAISARDTRYEQYF
D gene: TRBD2; J gene: TRBJ2-2; V gene: TRBV18; clone size: -; CDR3 DNA: TGTGCCAGCTCGCGGACTAGCGGGGGGGCGTCATTTCTCACCGGGGAGCTGTTTTTT; CDR3 protein: CASSRTSGGASFLTGELFF
D gene: -; J gene: TRBJ1-1; V gene: TRBV19; clone size: few; CDR3 DNA: TGTGCCAGTAGTATATGGAGGGGGGTAGGGAAGTACACTGAAGCTTTCTTT; CDR3 protein: CASSIWRGVGKYTEAFF
D gene: -; J gene: TRBJ1-4; V gene: TRBV5-5; clone size: -; CDR3 DNA: TGTGCCAGCAGCTTCCGAGACAGTGATGAAAAACTGTTTTTT; CDR3 protein: CASSFRDSDEKLFF
D gene: -; J gene: TRBJ1-2; V gene: TRBV28; clone size: once; CDR3 DNA: TGTGCCAGCAGCTACCTTTTATGGCAGGGGATAAACTATGGCTACACCTTC; CDR3 protein: CASSYLLWQGINYGYTF
D gene: -; J gene: TRBJ2-7; V gene: TRBV18; clone size: -; CDR3 DNA: TGTGCCAGCTCACTCCGTTTTCAGGAGGCCTACGAGCAGTACTTC; CDR3 protein: CASSLRFQEAYEQYF